The sample holds a few counts of the clone carrying this TCR beta chain. Repertoires were generated with immunoSEQ multiplex PCR, while TCRdb's copy carries only in-frame clones and drops some. The sample yields roughly 220,000 clones, 80% seen once. The germline gives CDR1 SNHLY, CDR2 FYNNEI. Trimming left V 7 bases short and J 1 base short, with 22 bases between. This CDR3 has 17 amino acids. This entry is derived from a study of blood T cell repertoires in COVID-19. Study-level information: Samples representing acute and convalescent COVID-19 were sourced from the United States, Italy and Spain.

Sequencing was performed on PBMCs or T cells enriched from blood (not recorded which). The chain uses TRBV2 and TRBJ1-1, with no clear D. The clonotype originates from a man aged 25-45 years with acute COVID-19. In nucleotides, the CDR3 is TGTGCCAGCACCCCCGTTCTGGCCCCTCGGGGGAACACTGAAGCTTTCTTT. Amino acid sequence: CASTPVLAPRGNTEAFF.